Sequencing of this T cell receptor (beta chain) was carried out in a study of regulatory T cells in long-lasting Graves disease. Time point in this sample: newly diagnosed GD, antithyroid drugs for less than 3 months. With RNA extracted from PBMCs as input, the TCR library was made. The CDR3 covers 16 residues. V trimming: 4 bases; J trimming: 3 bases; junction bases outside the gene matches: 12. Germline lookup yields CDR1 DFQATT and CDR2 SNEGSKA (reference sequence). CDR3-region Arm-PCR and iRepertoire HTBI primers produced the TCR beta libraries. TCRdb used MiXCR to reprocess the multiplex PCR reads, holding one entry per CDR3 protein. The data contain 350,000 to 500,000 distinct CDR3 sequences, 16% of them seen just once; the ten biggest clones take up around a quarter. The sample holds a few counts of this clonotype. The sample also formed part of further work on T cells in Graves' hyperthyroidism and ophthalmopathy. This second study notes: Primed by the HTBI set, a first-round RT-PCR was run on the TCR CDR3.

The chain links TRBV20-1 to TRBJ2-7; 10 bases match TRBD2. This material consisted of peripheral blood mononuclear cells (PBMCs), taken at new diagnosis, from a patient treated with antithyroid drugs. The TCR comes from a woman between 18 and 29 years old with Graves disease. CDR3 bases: TGCAGTGCTAAGCGAGGAGCGGGAGGGGACTACTACGAGCAGTACTTC. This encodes CSAKRGAGGDYYEQYF.